The source of this T cell receptor beta chain is a study of blood T cell repertoires in COVID-19. This CDR3 comprises 16 residues. Unmatched junction bases numbered 11, after V lost 3 bases and J lost 4 bases. Germline-derived CDR1 and CDR2 are SGHRS and YFSETQ. Participants had their cohort set by participant-reported clinical history. Authors' methods: Amplified reference gene primers provided the basis for estimating nucleated cell counts. Measured with immunoSEQ multiplex PCR; TCRdb has only the in-frame clones, and not every one. V and J calls and clone size come straight from that table; D and trimming were deduced from the DNA. This table holds 350,000 to 450,000 clones, over 85% found once.

The sequenced material came from PBMCs or T cells enriched from blood (not recorded which). The TCR sequence derives from a woman between 25 and 40 years old who had recovered from COVID-19. The chain combines TRBV5-1 with TRBJ1-2; 8 bases map to TRBD1. CDR3 DNA: TGCGCCAGCAGCTCGACAGGGGAAGGTAGGACCTATGGCTACACCTTC. Its translation is CASSSTGEGRTYGYTF. The whole variable domain, remainder taken from reference TRBV5-1 and TRBJ1-2, is KAGVTQTPRYLIKTRGQQVTLSCSPISGHRSVSWYQQTPGQGLQFLFEYFSETQRNKGNFPGRFSGRQFSNSRSEMNVSTLELGDSALYLCASSSTGEGRTYGYTFGSGTRLTVV.